Below, 26 T cell receptor beta chains from the same sample are listed, as sequenced in a study of blood T cells in healthy people across ages. Combining a sample-barcoded 5' primer with a J-beta primer mix, a second PCR ran for about 6 to 11 cycles. MiXCR, run by TCRdb on the 5' RACE reads, gives a single entry per CDR3 protein. The sample comprises around 1,700,000 distinct CDR3 sequences, 28% of which are singletons, and about 7.7% rests with the top ten. The material sequenced was blood. Receptors were obtained from a woman between 25 and 40 years old in good health.

The CDR3 here is CASSSLAGTEQYF. The CDR3 nucleotides are TGTGCCAGCTCGTCACTAGCGGGGACCGAGCAGTACTTC. This chain connects TRBV7-9 to TRBJ2-7, with 10 nucleotides matching TRBD2. The CDR3 sequence is 13 residues long. Germline V gene lookup returns CDR1 SEHNR and CDR2 FQNEAQ (reference sequence). Unmatched junction bases numbered 7, after V lost 8 bases and J lost 6 bases.

This rearrangement joins TRBV28 to TRBJ2-5, with a possible D match to TRBD1 (6 bases). V was cut by 6 bases and J by 7 bases, with 18 bases left in between. Germline CDR1 reads MDHEN; CDR2 reads SYDVKM. The CDR3 contains 14 residues. The CDR3 DNA follows: TGTGCCAGCAGGGATAGTGGGACATACGGGACCCAGTACTTC. The encoded protein is CASRDSGTYGTQYF.

CDR3 nucleotide sequence: TGCAGCGTTGTTCCGGGAGGACTAGGGACAGATACGCAGTATTTT. Translation gives CSVVPGGLGTDTQYF. The rearrangement uses TRBV29-1 and TRBJ2-3, with TRBD2 matching 7 bases. After removal of 4 bases from V and 3 bases from J, the junction contained 10 bases not matched to a gene. Germline V gene data show CDR1 as SQVTM and CDR2 as ANQGSEA. This CDR3 comprises 15 residues.

This clonotype was found a few times. The J gene is TRBJ2-1, the V gene TRBV20-1; 9 nucleotides match TRBD2. CDR3 length equals 15 residues. Trimming took 6 bases from V and 6 from J; bases not matched to a gene: 12. Germline CDR1 is DFQATT and CDR2 is SNEGSKA (reference sequence). The CDR3: CSALWGLADFNEQFF. The CDR3 bases are TGCAGTGCCCTATGGGGACTAGCTGACTTCAATGAGCAGTTCTTC.

V usage is TRBV12-3 or TRBV12-4 and J usage is TRBJ2-3; 7 nucleotides line up with TRBD1. There are 13 residues in the CDR3. J lost 3 bases, V lost 6 bases, and 3 bases had no gene match. CDR3 nucleotides: TGTGCCAGCAGGGGACAGCAGACAGATACGCAGTATTTT. Translated, it gives CASRGQQTDTQYF.

V usage is TRBV28 and J usage is TRBJ2-1, with 10 bases lining up with TRBD2. CDR1 is MDHEN and CDR2 is SYDVKM in the germline V gene. The V segment lost 3 bases and the J segment 5 bases; nucleotides outside the gene matches: 13. The CDR3 sequence is 18 residues long. The CDR3 here is CASSFLGASGGDNNEQFF. As DNA, the CDR3 is TGTGCCAGCAGTTTCCTTGGGGCAAGCGGGGGGGACAACAATGAGCAGTTCTTC.

On this clonotype: The junction departs from the called germline gene at one end, perhaps through a read error. Written as DNA, the CDR3 is TGTGCCACCAGCACCCGGGATGCGTCAGATACGCGGTATTTT. This encodes CATSTRDASDTRYF. This chain uses TRBV15 with TRBJ2-3, with a possible D match to TRBD2 (5 bases). CDR1 is LNHNV, CDR2 YYDKDF, per germline (reference sequence). The CDR3 loop spans 14 amino acids. The full variable domain, completed using reference TRBV15 and TRBJ2-3, is DAMVIQNPRYQVTQFGKPVTLSCSQTLNHNVMYWYQQKSSQAPKLLFHYYDKDFNNEADTPDNFQSRRPNTSFCFLDIRSPGLGDTAMYLCATSTRDASDTRYFGPGTRLTVL.

The rearrangement uses TRBV20-1 and TRBJ1-2; no clear D gene. There are 13 residues in the CDR3. Deletions cut 6 bases from V and 0 bases from J, with 11 bases between. Germline V gene data show CDR1 as DFQATT and CDR2 as SNEGSKA (reference sequence). CDR3: CSAPRAANYGYTF. CDR3 DNA sequence: TGCAGTGCCCCCCGGGCAGCTAACTATGGCTACACCTTC.

In this sample, this clonotype turned up many times. The V and J genes are TRBV18 and TRBJ2-5; 8 bases agree with TRBD1. CDR1 and CDR2 (germline): KGHSH, LQKENI. This CDR3 is built from 16 residues. Trimming removed 4 bases from V and 6 bases from J; junction bases left unmatched: 13. CDR3 region: CASSLLGQGEGQTQYF. CDR3 DNA: TGTGCCAGCTCACTCCTAGGACAGGGTGAGGGGCAGACCCAGTACTTC.

The gene calls are TRBV6-6 and TRBJ2-1; 11 nucleotides match TRBD2. Germline CDR1 and CDR2: MNHNY and SVGAGI (reference sequence). J was trimmed by 3 bases and V by 8 bases; bases with no gene match: 12. The CDR3 consists of 17 residues. DNA of the CDR3: TGTGCCAGCTGTCGATTAGCGGGAGGGTCGATCTACAATGAGCAGTTCTTC. Encoded protein: CASCRLAGGSIYNEQFF.

This clonotype was counted a few times. V and J are TRBV7-8 and TRBJ2-3, with D uncertain. The germline V gene has CDR1 SGHVS and CDR2 FQNEAQ. This CDR3 contains 14 residues. Trimming left V 5 bases short and J 2 bases short, with 11 bases between. The chain's CDR3 is CASSPSETTDTQYF. The CDR3 nucleotides read TGTGCCAGCAGCCCGAGCGAGACCACAGATACGCAGTATTTT.

The chain couples TRBV20-1 to TRBJ2-5; 7 bases match TRBD1. V trimming: 6 bases; J trimming: 5 bases; junction bases outside the gene matches: 15. Germline V gene sequence: CDR1 DFQATT, CDR2 SNEGSKA (reference sequence). This CDR3 spans 15 amino acids. The CDR3 protein is CSAGYPTGVRETQYF. The DNA of the CDR3 is TGCAGTGCAGGATACCCTACAGGGGTCCGGGAGACCCAGTACTTC.

The chain carries TRBV7-9 and TRBJ2-7; 7 bases are a match to TRBD1. The CDR3 sequence is 14 residues long. CDR1 is SEHNR, CDR2 FQNEAQ, per germline (reference sequence). V lost 5 bases, J lost 5 bases, and 9 bases stayed unmatched. DNA of the CDR3: TGTGCCAGCAGCCCACCCGGGACAGTGGACGAGCAGTACTTC. Its translation is CASSPPGTVDEQYF.

This clonotype was counted ten times or more. This rearrangement joins TRBV10-3 to TRBJ2-4; 7 bases are a match to TRBD1. Judging by the DNA end, TRBJ2-7 fits better; the J call may be wrong. The CDR3 totals 15 residues. The germline CDR1 and CDR2 sequences are ENHRY and SYGVKD. Here the CDR3 reads CAISESGQLFIEQYF. DNA for the CDR3: TGTGCCATCAGTGAGTCGGGACAGTTATTTATCGAGCAGTACTTC.

V and J are TRBV12-3 or TRBV12-4 and TRBJ2-3; D remains ambiguous. V lost 5 bases and J 4 bases, leaving 16 bases between the germline ends. This CDR3 spans 15 amino acids. The CDR3 reads CASSPPMVVADTQYF. In DNA form, the CDR3 reads TGTGCCAGCAGTCCACCGATGGTTGTTGCAGATACGCAGTATTTT.

The chain employs TRBV2 and TRBJ2-5; D is uncertain. CDR3 size: 12 residues. Germline CDR1 reads SNHLY; CDR2 reads FYNNEI. V gave up 2 bases and J gave up 4 bases, with 5 bases separating them. The CDR3 region is CASSEIPETQYF. The CDR3 DNA sequence: TGTGCCAGCAGTGAAATCCCAGAGACCCAGTACTTC.

The table lists this clonotype with a few counts. The rearrangement uses TRBV3-1 and TRBJ2-5; D perhaps matches TRBD2 (7 bases). The CDR3 has 14 amino acids. Germline CDR1 and CDR2: LGHDT and YNNKEL (reference sequence). V was cut by 3 bases and J by 4 bases, with 12 bases left in between. CDR3: CASSQRGGVETQYF. For the CDR3, the DNA is TGTGCCAGCAGCCAGAGGGGGGGTGTAGAGACCCAGTACTTC.

V and J are TRBV20-1 and TRBJ2-4; no clear D gene. This CDR3 contains 12 residues. Per the germline V gene, CDR1 is DFQATT and CDR2 is SNEGSKA (reference sequence). The germline V and J ends were trimmed by 6 bases and 6 bases, with 12 bases remaining between them. The CDR3 DNA follows: TGCAGTGCCCCGGACGGTCGAAACATTCAGTACTTC. Its translation: CSAPDGRNIQYF.

This clonotype turned up a few times. This sequence joins TRBV29-1 and TRBJ1-5, with 7 bases identical to TRBD1. CDR1 is SQVTM and CDR2 is ANQGSEA in the germline V gene. Trimming removed 7 bases from V and 0 bases from J; junction bases left unmatched: 6. CDR3 length: 14 residues. As DNA, the CDR3 is TGCAGCGCCCGAACAGGGGATAGCAATCAGCCCCAGCATTTT. Its translation is CSARTGDSNQPQHF. The whole variable domain, remainder taken from reference TRBV29-1 and TRBJ1-5, is SAVISQKPSRDICQRGTSLTIQCQVDSQVTMMFWYRQQPGQSLTLIATANQGSEATYESGFVIDKFPISRPNLTFSTLTVSNMSPEDSSIYLCSARTGDSNQPQHFGDGTRLSIL.

This clonotype was recorded a few times. An end of the junction does not agree with germline; a read error may underlie this. The genes are TRBV3-1 and TRBJ2-4; D is ambiguous. The germline gives CDR1 LGHDT, CDR2 YNNKEL (reference sequence). The CDR3 is made up of 15 amino acids. This chain's CDR3 is CANSQSQRGPNIQYF. For the CDR3, the DNA is TGTGCCAACAGCCAATCCCAGCGAGGCCCCAACATTCAGTACTTC.

This clonotype was seen repeatedly, ten times or more. The genes are TRBV28 and TRBJ1-2; possibly TRBD1 for D (5 bases). CDR3 size: 14 residues. The V gene's germline CDR1 is MDHEN and CDR2 SYDVKM. V shed 2 bases and J shed 5 bases, with 12 bases lying between them. Here the CDR3 DNA reads TGTGCCAGCAGTTTACCCGGGGGAGGTTATGGCTACACCTTC. Its translation: CASSLPGGGYGYTF.

The chain carries TRBV20-1 and TRBJ2-7, with D possibly being TRBD2 (6 bases). CDR1 is DFQATT, CDR2 SNEGSKA, per germline (reference sequence). V gave up 4 bases and J gave up 4 bases, with 20 bases separating them. The CDR3 totals 15 residues. The CDR3 loop reads CSANQLGGRSYEQYF. CDR3 nucleotides: TGCAGTGCTAACCAGCTGGGTGGGAGGTCGTACGAGCAGTACTTC.

This clonotype was counted ten times or more. The J gene is TRBJ2-7, the V gene TRBV3-1; TRBD2 is a possible D gene (5 bases). CDR1 is LGHDT, CDR2 YNNKEL, per germline (reference sequence). The length of the CDR3 is 15 residues. The V and J ends lost 4 bases and 4 bases respectively, with 17 bases between them. CDR3 DNA: TGTGCCAGCAGCCTCTCCCCTACCGGGGTATACGAGCAGTACTTC. Residues: CASSLSPTGVYEQYF.

The genes are TRBV10-3 and TRBJ2-1; no clear D gene. Trimming took off 6 bases at V and 0 bases at J, with 6 bases between the two ends. Germline assignment: CDR1 ENHRY and CDR2 SYGVKD. The CDR3 length is 13 residues. CDR3 in amino acids: CAIRGISYNEQFF. The DNA of the CDR3 is TGTGCCATCAGGGGGATCTCCTACAATGAGCAGTTCTTC.

CDR3 DNA sequence: TGTGCCAGCAGTTGCTCGATCGGGGGACTTCGATTGCAGTTCTTC. Its protein is CASSCSIGGLRLQFF. This chain connects TRBV6-5 to TRBJ2-1; weak D call: TRBD2 (6 bases). V lost 4 bases and J lost 12, with 22 bases in between. This CDR3 is 15 amino acids long. Germline values: CDR1 MNHEY, CDR2 SVGAGI.

The table lists this clonotype with a few counts. The chain combines TRBV28 with TRBJ1-1; possibly TRBD1 for D (5 bases). The ends were cut back, 6 bases at V and 3 bases at J, with 11 bases in the middle. Germline values: CDR1 MDHEN, CDR2 SYDVKM. The CDR3 has 13 amino acids. The CDR3: CASSRREDTEAFF. The CDR3 nucleotides are TGTGCCAGCAGCCGCAGGGAGGACACTGAAGCTTTCTTT.